The entry that follows covers one TCR beta chain sequence. TCRdb reprocessed the 5' RACE reads with MiXCR, giving one entry per CDR3 protein. Of about 350,000 distinct CDR3 sequences listed, less than 9.5% were seen once; the top ten hold approximately 16%. This sample is part of a study of T cells after yellow fever vaccination. Germline lookup yields CDR1 MGHRA and CDR2 YSYEKL. Trimming left V 1 base short and J 8 bases short, with 18 bases between. The length of the CDR3 is 15 residues. The sequence was obtained from a man between 18 and 35 years old who received the YFV17D yellow fever vaccine. The gene calls are TRBV4-1 and TRBJ2-7; tentative D call: TRBD2 (5 bases). The sequencing used PBMCs, collected more than 35 days after the first yellow fever vaccination. The CDR3 here is CASSQGGGLLAQQYF. CDR3 nucleotides: TGCGCCAGCAGCCAAGGAGGAGGACTGCTGGCTCAGCAGTACTTC.